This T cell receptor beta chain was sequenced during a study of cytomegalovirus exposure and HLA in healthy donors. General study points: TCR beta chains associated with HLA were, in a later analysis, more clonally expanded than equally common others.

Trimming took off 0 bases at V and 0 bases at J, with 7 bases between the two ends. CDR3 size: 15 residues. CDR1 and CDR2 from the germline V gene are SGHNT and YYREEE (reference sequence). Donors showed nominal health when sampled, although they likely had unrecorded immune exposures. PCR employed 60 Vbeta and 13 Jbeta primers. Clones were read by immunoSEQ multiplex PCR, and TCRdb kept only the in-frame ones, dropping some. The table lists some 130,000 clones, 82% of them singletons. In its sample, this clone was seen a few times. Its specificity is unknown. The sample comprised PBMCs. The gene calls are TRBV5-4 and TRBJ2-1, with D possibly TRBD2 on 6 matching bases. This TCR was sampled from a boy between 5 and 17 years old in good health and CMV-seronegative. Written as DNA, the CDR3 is TGTGCCAGCAGCTTGGACGGGAGCTCCTACAATGAGCAGTTCTTC. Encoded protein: CASSLDGSSYNEQFF.